This TCR beta chain emerged from a study of a mutant IDH1 vaccine in newly diagnosed glioma (dated by TCRdb to about 2021). Study-level background: Vaccination started 4-6 weeks after radiotherapy alone, or was given together with temozolomide cycles in the groups whose treatment included chemotherapy. For exploratory analyses, longitudinal TCRB deep sequencing was carried out in approximately 25 treated patients wherever samples were available. The roughly 30 treated patients were approximately 62% male and around 40% female, with a mean age of around 40 years. Peripheral blood was drawn at six visits: V03 (baseline), V05, V07, V10, V12 and V13. Visit V12 was the week-35 safety follow-up and visit V13 was the week-47 end of study. Before enrollment, most patients had been given radiochemotherapy with temozolomide as standard therapy, while the rest had received either radiotherapy alone or temozolomide alone. Summary of the overall study and its limitations: The authors stated that sample limitations prevented analyses of patient blood samples from being reproduced. Immune responses induced by the vaccine were seen in approximately 93% of patients across multiple MHC alleles. Pseudoprogression appeared unrelated to alterations in the top peripheral T cell clonotypes detected by TCRB sequencing. Availability determined which PBMC samples were chosen for TCRB deep sequencing.

The label giving this sample's time point can be read as: week 47, end of study. A 20-mer mutant IDH1 peptide at 300 micrograms in Montanide made up each vaccine dose, which was injected subcutaneously together with topical imiquimod. Patients received eight vaccinations in weeks 1, 3, 5, 7, 11, 15, 19 and 23, corresponding to visits V03 through V10. The donors had newly diagnosed IDH1-mutant astrocytomas of WHO grade 3 or 4 that showed loss of nuclear ATRX. The samples were drawn from NOA16, a multicentre, single-arm, open-label phase I trial in Germany that tested a mutant IDH1 peptide vaccine in humans for the first time. Genomic DNA for TCRB sequencing was isolated from EDTA blood with the DNeasy Blood and Tissue Kit. The CDR1 and CDR2 encoded by the germline V gene (reference sequence) are GTSNPN and SVGIG. Including the terminal cysteine and phenylalanine, the CDR3 comprises 15 residues. CDR3 DNA only is kept here, 45 bases in frame from base 1. V was cut back by 3 bases and J by 0 bases, leaving a gap of 12 bases between them.

Library prep was done by the immunoSEQ multiplex PCR assay. Rearranged TCR beta chain sequences were amplified with the hsTCRB Kit following the manufacturer's protocol. An Illumina MiSeq was used to sequence the TCRB libraries. Turning to the authors' computational methods: The kit vendor's proprietary platform handled demultiplexing, trimming and gene mapping. TCRdb mirrors the immuneACCESS table, restricted to in-frame sequences. Some clones are absent from its copies; in checked studies, under half trace to an unresolved V gene, and the reason for the others is unknown. V and J calls and clone size come straight from that table; D and trimming were deduced from the DNA. The sample table shows about 50,000 clones, and about 79% are seen once. The ten top clones hold around 5% of the sample. Notes on this clone: Its antigen is unknown. No base qualities exist here, and no much larger clone lies one base off it.

The V and J segments used are TRBV30 and TRBJ1-3; no D gene is confidently identified. The sample was PBMCs, taken from a glioma patient whose treatment included an IDH1 peptide vaccine. The clonotype was recovered from a man in his fifties or sixties with glioma. The nucleotide sequence is TGTGCCTGGAGGCCTTATCTAGGCTCTGGAAACACCATATATTTT. This translates into CAWRPYLGSGNTIYF.